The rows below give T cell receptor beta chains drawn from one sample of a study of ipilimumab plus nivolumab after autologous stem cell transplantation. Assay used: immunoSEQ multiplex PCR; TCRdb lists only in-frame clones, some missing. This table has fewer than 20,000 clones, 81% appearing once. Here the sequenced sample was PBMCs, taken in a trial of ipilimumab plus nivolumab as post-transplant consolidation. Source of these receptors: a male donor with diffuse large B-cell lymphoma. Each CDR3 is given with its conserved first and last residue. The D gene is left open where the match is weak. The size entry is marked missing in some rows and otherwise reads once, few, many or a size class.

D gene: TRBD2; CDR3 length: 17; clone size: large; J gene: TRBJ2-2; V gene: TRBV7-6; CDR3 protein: CASSLGAGGPGTGELFF; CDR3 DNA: TGTGCCAGCAGCTTAGGGGCGGGAGGGCCAGGCACCGGGGAGCTGTTTTTT
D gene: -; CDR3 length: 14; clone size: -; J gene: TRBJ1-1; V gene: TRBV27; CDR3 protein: CASSSRTQGTEAFF; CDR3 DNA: TGTGCCAGCAGTTCAAGAACCCAGGGGACTGAAGCTTTCTTT
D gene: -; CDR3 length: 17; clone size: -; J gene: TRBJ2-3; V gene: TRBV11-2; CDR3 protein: CASSPNPTRDSTDTQYF; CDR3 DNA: TGTGCCAGCAGCCCCAATCCCACACGTGACAGCACAGATACGCAGTATTTT
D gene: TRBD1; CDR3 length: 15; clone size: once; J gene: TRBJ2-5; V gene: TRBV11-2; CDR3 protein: CASSLRPGGTETQYF; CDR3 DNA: TGTGCCAGCAGCTTACGGCCAGGGGGCACTGAGACCCAGTACTTC
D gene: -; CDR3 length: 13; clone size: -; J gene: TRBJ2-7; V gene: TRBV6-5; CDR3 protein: CASRQSYGYEQYF; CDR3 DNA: TGTGCCAGTAGACAGTCCTACGGGTACGAGCAGTACTTC
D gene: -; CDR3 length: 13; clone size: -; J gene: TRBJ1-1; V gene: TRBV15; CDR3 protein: CATSRTGGTEAFF; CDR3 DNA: TGTGCCACCAGCAGGACGGGAGGAACTGAAGCTTTCTTT
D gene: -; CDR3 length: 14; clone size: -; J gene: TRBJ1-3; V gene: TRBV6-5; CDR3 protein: CASSYSNTGNTIYF; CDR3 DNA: TGTGCCAGCAGTTACTCGAACACTGGAAACACCATATATTTT
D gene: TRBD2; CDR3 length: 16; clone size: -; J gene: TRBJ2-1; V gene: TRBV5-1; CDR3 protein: CASSLVAGGPWNEQFF; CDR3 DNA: TGCGCCAGCAGCTTGGTAGCGGGAGGGCCGTGGAATGAGCAGTTCTTC
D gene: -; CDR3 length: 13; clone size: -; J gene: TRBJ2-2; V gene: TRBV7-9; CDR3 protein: CASSLGGAGELFF; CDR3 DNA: TGTGCCAGCAGCTTAGGAGGGGCCGGGGAGCTGTTTTTT
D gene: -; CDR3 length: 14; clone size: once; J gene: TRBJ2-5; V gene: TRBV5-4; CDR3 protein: CASSLNRDQETQYF; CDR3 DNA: TGTGCCAGCAGCTTGAACAGGGACCAAGAGACCCAGTACTTC
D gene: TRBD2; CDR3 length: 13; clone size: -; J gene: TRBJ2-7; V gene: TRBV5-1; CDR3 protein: CASSSQGGGVQYF; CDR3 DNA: TGCGCCAGCAGCTCGCAAGGTGGGGGGGTACAGTACTTC
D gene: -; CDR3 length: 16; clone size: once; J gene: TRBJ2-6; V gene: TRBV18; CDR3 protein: CASSPDRRPGANVLTF; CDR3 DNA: TGTGCCAGCTCACCAGACAGGAGGCCTGGGGCCAACGTCCTGACTTTC
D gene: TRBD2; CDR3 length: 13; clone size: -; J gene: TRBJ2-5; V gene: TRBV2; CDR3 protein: CASRTSGVETQYF; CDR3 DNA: TGTGCCAGCAGGACTAGCGGGGTGGAGACCCAGTACTTC
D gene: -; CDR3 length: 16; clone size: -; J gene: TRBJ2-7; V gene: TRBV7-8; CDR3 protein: CASSLALSVSSYEQYF; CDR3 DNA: TGTGCCAGCAGCTTAGCCCTTTCAGTCAGCTCCTACGAGCAGTACTTC
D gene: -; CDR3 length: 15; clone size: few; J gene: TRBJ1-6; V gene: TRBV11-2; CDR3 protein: CASSLTDSYNSPLHF; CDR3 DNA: TGTGCCAGCAGCTTAACAGATTCTTATAATTCACCCCTCCACTTT
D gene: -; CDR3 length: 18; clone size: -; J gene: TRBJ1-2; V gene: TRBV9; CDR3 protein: CASSVATGHRGWNYGYTF; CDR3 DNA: TGTGCCAGCAGCGTGGCAACAGGGCACAGAGGGTGGAACTATGGCTACACCTTC
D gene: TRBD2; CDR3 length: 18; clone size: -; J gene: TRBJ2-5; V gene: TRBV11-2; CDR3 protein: CASSLAPSGGSIQETQYF; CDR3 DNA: TGTGCCAGCAGCTTAGCCCCTAGCGGGGGGTCGATCCAAGAGACCCAGTACTTC
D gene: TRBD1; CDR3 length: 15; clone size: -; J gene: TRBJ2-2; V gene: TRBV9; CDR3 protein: CASRDRGQDTGELFF; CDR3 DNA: TGTGCCAGCCGGGACAGGGGGCAGGACACCGGGGAGCTGTTTTTT
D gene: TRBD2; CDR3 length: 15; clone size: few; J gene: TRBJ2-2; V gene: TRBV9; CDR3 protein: CASSATSAWGGELFF; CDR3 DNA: TGTGCCAGCAGCGCGACTAGCGCCTGGGGCGGGGAGCTGTTTTTT
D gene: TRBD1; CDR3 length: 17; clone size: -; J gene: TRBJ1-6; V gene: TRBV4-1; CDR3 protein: CASSQPWTGNNNSSLHF; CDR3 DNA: TGCGCCAGCAGCCAACCCTGGACAGGGAATAATAATTCATCCCTCCACTTT
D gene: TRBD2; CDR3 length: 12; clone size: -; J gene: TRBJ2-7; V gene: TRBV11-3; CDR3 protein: CASRGGYDEQYF; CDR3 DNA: TGTGCCAGCCGGGGAGGGTATGACGAGCAGTACTTC
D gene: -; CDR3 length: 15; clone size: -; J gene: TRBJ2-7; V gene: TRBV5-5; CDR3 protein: CASSGWQDLSYEQYF; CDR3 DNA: TGTGCCAGCAGCGGGTGGCAGGACCTATCCTACGAGCAGTACTTC
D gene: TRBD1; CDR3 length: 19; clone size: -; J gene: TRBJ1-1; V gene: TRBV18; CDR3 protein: CASSPRPLDRGGGYTEAFF; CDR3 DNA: TGTGCCAGCTCACCACGGCCTTTAGACAGGGGTGGAGGGTACACTGAAGCTTTCTTT
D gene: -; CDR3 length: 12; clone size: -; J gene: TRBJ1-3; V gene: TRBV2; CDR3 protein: CASSSEGNTIYF; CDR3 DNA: TGTGCCAGCAGTTCGGAAGGAAACACCATATATTTT
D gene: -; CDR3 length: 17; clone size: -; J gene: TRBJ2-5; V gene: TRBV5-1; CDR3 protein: CASSLAGVGGGGETQYF; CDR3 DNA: TGCGCCAGCAGCTTGGCCGGGGTCGGAGGGGGGGGAGAGACCCAGTACTTC
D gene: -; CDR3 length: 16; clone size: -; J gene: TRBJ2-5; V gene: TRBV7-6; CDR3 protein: CASRLDTRRTQETQYF; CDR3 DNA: TGTGCCAGCAGGCTGGACACCCGGAGAACCCAAGAGACCCAGTACTTC